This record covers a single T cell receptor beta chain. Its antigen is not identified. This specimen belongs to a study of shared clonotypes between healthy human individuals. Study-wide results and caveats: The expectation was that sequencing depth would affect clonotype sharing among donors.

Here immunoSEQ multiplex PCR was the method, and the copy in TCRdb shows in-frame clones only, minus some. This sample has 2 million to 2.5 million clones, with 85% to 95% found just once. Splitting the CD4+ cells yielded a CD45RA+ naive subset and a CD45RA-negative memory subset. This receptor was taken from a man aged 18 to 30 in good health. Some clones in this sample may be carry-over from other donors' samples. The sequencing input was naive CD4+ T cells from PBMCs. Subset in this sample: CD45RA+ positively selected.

The CDR3 spells CASGPGTGELFF. The DNA of the CDR3 is TGTGCCAGTGGCCCAGGGACCGGGGAGCTGTTTTTT. The chain links TRBV19 to TRBJ2-2; weak D call: TRBD1 (5 bases). This CDR3 contains 12 residues. Germline V gene sequence: CDR1 LNHDA, CDR2 SQIVND (reference sequence). V was shortened by 8 bases and J by 5 bases, with 9 bases between the two germline ends.